Listed below are T cell receptor beta chains from one sample, sequenced in a study of blood T cell repertoires in COVID-19. This table comes from immunoSEQ multiplex PCR, and its TCRdb copy is limited to in-frame clones, with some not included. The sample consists of under 250,000 clones, about four fifths of them appearing once. Sequenced material: PBMCs or T cells enriched from blood (not recorded which). These receptors were obtained from a woman between 55 and 75 years old who had recovered from COVID-19. Each CDR3 is given with its conserved first and last residue. D genes are given only for firm matches. The size field is filled for only some rows; it gives once, few, many or a size class.

v_call: TRBV5-6
d_call: -
clone_size: once
cdr3_length: 14
j_call: TRBJ2-7
cdr3_aa: CASSLEGAGIKQYF
cdr3_nt: TGTGCCAGCAGCTTGGAAGGGGCTGGGATCAAGCAGTACTTC

v_call: TRBV5-5
d_call: -
clone_size: -
cdr3_length: 12
j_call: TRBJ2-1
cdr3_aa: CASSLPSNEQFF
cdr3_nt: TGTGCCAGCAGCTTACCGAGCAATGAGCAGTTCTTC

v_call: TRBV19
d_call: TRBD1
clone_size: -
cdr3_length: 17
j_call: TRBJ1-1
cdr3_aa: CASSPRGRLPSNTEAFF
cdr3_nt: TGTGCCAGTAGTCCAAGGGGGCGTCTCCCTTCGAACACTGAAGCTTTCTTT

v_call: TRBV27
d_call: -
clone_size: -
cdr3_length: 14
j_call: TRBJ1-3
cdr3_aa: CASSLSRSGNTIYF
cdr3_nt: TGTGCCAGCAGCCTAAGTAGGAGTGGAAACACCATATATTTT

v_call: TRBV19
d_call: -
clone_size: -
cdr3_length: 14
j_call: TRBJ2-7
cdr3_aa: CASKEGANYYEQYF
cdr3_nt: TGTGCCAGTAAGGAGGGGGCGAATTACTACGAGCAGTACTTC

v_call: TRBV15
d_call: -
clone_size: -
cdr3_length: 13
j_call: TRBJ1-1
cdr3_aa: CATSREGPGGAFF
cdr3_nt: TGTGCCACCAGCAGAGAGGGGCCCGGTGGAGCTTTCTTT

v_call: TRBV11-2
d_call: -
clone_size: -
cdr3_length: 15
j_call: TRBJ2-3
cdr3_aa: CASSLGNPGTDTQYF
cdr3_nt: TGTGCCAGCAGCTTAGGAAATCCAGGCACAGATACGCAGTATTTT

v_call: TRBV28
d_call: TRBD1
clone_size: once
cdr3_length: 13
j_call: TRBJ1-2
cdr3_aa: CASSRDRGDGYTF
cdr3_nt: TGTGCCAGCAGTCGGGACAGGGGAGATGGCTACACCTTC

v_call: TRBV6-5
d_call: -
clone_size: -
cdr3_length: 15
j_call: TRBJ1-1
cdr3_aa: CASSRWTGMNTEAFF
cdr3_nt: TGTGCCAGCAGTCGGTGGACGGGGATGAACACTGAAGCTTTCTTT

v_call: TRBV11-2
d_call: -
clone_size: -
cdr3_length: 16
j_call: TRBJ2-2
cdr3_aa: CASSLGYNPTAGELFF
cdr3_nt: TGTGCCAGCAGCTTAGGATATAACCCGACAGCTGGGGAGCTGTTTTTT

v_call: TRBV6-2/TRBV6-3
d_call: TRBD2
clone_size: few
cdr3_length: 18
j_call: TRBJ2-1
cdr3_aa: CASSYSVSASGAYNEQFF
cdr3_nt: TGTGCCAGCAGTTACTCGGTTTCGGCTAGCGGGGCTTACAATGAGCAGTTCTTC

v_call: TRBV7-2
d_call: -
clone_size: -
cdr3_length: 14
j_call: TRBJ1-1
cdr3_aa: CASSLGGGNTEAFF
cdr3_nt: TGTGCCAGCAGCTTAGGGGGGGGGAACACTGAAGCTTTCTTT

v_call: TRBV12-3/TRBV12-4
d_call: -
clone_size: -
cdr3_length: 13
j_call: TRBJ2-6
cdr3_aa: CASLVSGANVLTF
cdr3_nt: TGTGCCAGCTTAGTCTCTGGGGCCAACGTCCTGACTTTC

v_call: TRBV6-4
d_call: -
clone_size: -
cdr3_length: 14
j_call: TRBJ1-2
cdr3_aa: CASKWGRRHYGYTF
cdr3_nt: TGTGCCAGCAAGTGGGGCAGGCGTCACTATGGCTACACCTTC

v_call: TRBV7-3
d_call: TRBD2
clone_size: -
cdr3_length: 15
j_call: TRBJ2-3
cdr3_aa: CASSLMGLETDTQYF
cdr3_nt: TGTGCCAGCAGCTTAATGGGACTAGAGACAGATACGCAGTATTTT

v_call: TRBV4-2
d_call: TRBD1
clone_size: -
cdr3_length: 17
j_call: TRBJ2-1
cdr3_aa: CASSHLKAGTGINEQFF
cdr3_nt: TGTGCCAGCAGCCACCTTAAAGCCGGGACAGGGATCAATGAGCAGTTCTTC

v_call: TRBV5-1
d_call: -
clone_size: -
cdr3_length: 13
j_call: TRBJ2-7
cdr3_aa: CASSPRDTYEQYF
cdr3_nt: TGCGCCAGCAGCCCCCGGGACACCTACGAGCAGTACTTC

v_call: TRBV2
d_call: TRBD2
clone_size: -
cdr3_length: 15
j_call: TRBJ2-3
cdr3_aa: CASTLAGGRLDTQYF
cdr3_nt: TGTGCCAGCACCTTAGCGGGAGGACGGTTAGATACGCAGTATTTT

v_call: TRBV3-1/TRBV3-2
d_call: -
clone_size: -
cdr3_length: 11
j_call: TRBJ2-1
cdr3_aa: CASSRDNEQFF
cdr3_nt: TGTGCCAGCAGCCGAGACAATGAGCAGTTCTTC

v_call: TRBV6-5
d_call: -
clone_size: -
cdr3_length: 13
j_call: TRBJ1-1
cdr3_aa: CASSYSPFSEAFF
cdr3_nt: TGTGCCAGCAGTTATTCTCCCTTCTCTGAAGCTTTCTTT

v_call: TRBV30
d_call: -
clone_size: -
cdr3_length: 13
j_call: TRBJ2-7
cdr3_aa: CAWSAGVSYEQYF
cdr3_nt: TGTGCCTGGAGTGCCGGGGTCTCCTACGAGCAGTACTTC

v_call: TRBV19
d_call: TRBD1
clone_size: -
cdr3_length: 16
j_call: TRBJ1-3
cdr3_aa: CASSIPGQGAGNTIYF
cdr3_nt: TGTGCCAGTAGTATCCCCGGACAGGGGGCAGGAAACACCATATATTTT

v_call: TRBV15
d_call: -
clone_size: -
cdr3_length: 13
j_call: TRBJ1-2
cdr3_aa: CATSRRAGNGYTF
cdr3_nt: TGTGCCACCAGCAGGAGGGCGGGGAATGGCTACACCTTC

v_call: TRBV9
d_call: -
clone_size: -
cdr3_length: 13
j_call: TRBJ1-5
cdr3_aa: CASSEQDYQPQHF
cdr3_nt: TGTGCCAGCAGCGAACAGGATTATCAGCCCCAGCATTTT

v_call: TRBV13
d_call: -
clone_size: -
cdr3_length: 15
j_call: TRBJ2-2
cdr3_aa: CASSPRGFDTGELFF
cdr3_nt: TGTGCCAGCAGCCCCAGAGGATTTGACACCGGGGAGCTGTTTTTT

v_call: TRBV7-2
d_call: -
clone_size: -
cdr3_length: 19
j_call: TRBJ2-7
cdr3_aa: CASSFTGSQDGSSSYEQYF
cdr3_nt: TGTGCCAGCAGCTTTACAGGGAGTCAAGACGGGTCGAGCTCCTACGAGCAGTACTTC

v_call: TRBV13
d_call: -
clone_size: few
cdr3_length: 15
j_call: TRBJ2-1
cdr3_aa: CASSPSVSSYNEQFF
cdr3_nt: TGTGCCAGCAGTCCTAGTGTCAGCTCCTACAATGAGCAGTTCTTC

v_call: TRBV11-3
d_call: -
clone_size: few
cdr3_length: 14
j_call: TRBJ2-1
cdr3_aa: CASSFQQSDNEQFF
cdr3_nt: TGTGCCAGCAGCTTTCAACAGTCCGACAATGAGCAGTTCTTC

v_call: TRBV11-3
d_call: TRBD2
clone_size: -
cdr3_length: 14
j_call: TRBJ2-1
cdr3_aa: CATTAGGQIHEQFF
cdr3_nt: TGTGCCACCACGGCGGGGGGGCAGATTCATGAGCAGTTCTTC

v_call: TRBV10-1
d_call: -
clone_size: -
cdr3_length: 14
j_call: TRBJ1-5
cdr3_aa: CASRGRQRNQPQHF
cdr3_nt: TGCGCCAGCAGAGGCAGACAGCGCAATCAGCCCCAGCATTTT

v_call: TRBV10-3
d_call: TRBD1
clone_size: -
cdr3_length: 17
j_call: TRBJ1-6
cdr3_aa: CATLGGGGSSYNSPLHF
cdr3_nt: TGTGCCACCCTCGGCGGAGGGGGCTCATCCTATAATTCACCCCTCCACTTT

v_call: TRBV2
d_call: -
clone_size: -
cdr3_length: 13
j_call: TRBJ2-1
cdr3_aa: CASRGGLPHEQFF
cdr3_nt: TGTGCCAGCAGGGGGGGACTCCCACATGAGCAGTTCTTC

v_call: TRBV7-9
d_call: -
clone_size: -
cdr3_length: 13
j_call: TRBJ1-1
cdr3_aa: CAVGPGANTEAFF
cdr3_nt: TGTGCCGTCGGACCAGGGGCGAACACTGAAGCTTTCTTT

v_call: TRBV29-1
d_call: -
clone_size: -
cdr3_length: 14
j_call: TRBJ1-5
cdr3_aa: CSAKNGGSNQPQHF
cdr3_nt: TGCAGCGCTAAAAACGGGGGTAGCAATCAGCCCCAGCATTTT

v_call: TRBV5-1
d_call: -
clone_size: -
cdr3_length: 16
j_call: TRBJ2-2
cdr3_aa: CASSLGNRQNTGELFF
cdr3_nt: TGCGCCAGCAGCTTAGGAAACAGACAGAACACCGGGGAGCTGTTTTTT

v_call: TRBV10-3
d_call: -
clone_size: -
cdr3_length: 19
j_call: TRBJ1-6
cdr3_aa: CATISTLAGTGVGNSPLHF
cdr3_nt: TGTGCCACCATATCGACCCTGGCGGGGACGGGAGTAGGTAATTCACCCCTCCACTTT

v_call: TRBV18
d_call: TRBD1
clone_size: few
cdr3_length: 12
j_call: TRBJ2-7
cdr3_aa: CASSPRQGEQYF
cdr3_nt: TGTGCCAGCTCACCGCGACAGGGGGAGCAGTACTTC

v_call: TRBV3-1/TRBV3-2
d_call: TRBD2
clone_size: -
cdr3_length: 16
j_call: TRBJ2-5
cdr3_aa: CASSQDVTSGRETQYF
cdr3_nt: TGTGCCAGCAGCCAAGACGTCACTAGCGGGAGGGAGACCCAGTACTTC

v_call: TRBV3-1/TRBV3-2
d_call: -
clone_size: -
cdr3_length: 16
j_call: TRBJ2-7
cdr3_aa: CASSQDWGTPSYEQYF
cdr3_nt: TGTGCCAGCAGCCAAGACTGGGGGACACCTTCCTACGAGCAGTACTTC

v_call: TRBV6-5
d_call: TRBD1
clone_size: -
cdr3_length: 15
j_call: TRBJ2-2
cdr3_aa: CASRTGQGGTGELFF
cdr3_nt: TGTGCCAGCAGAACTGGACAGGGGGGTACCGGGGAGCTGTTTTTT

v_call: TRBV3-1/TRBV3-2
d_call: TRBD2
clone_size: few
cdr3_length: 13
j_call: TRBJ2-1
cdr3_aa: CATEGLVSDEQFF
cdr3_nt: TGTGCCACGGAAGGACTAGTTTCAGATGAGCAGTTCTTC

v_call: TRBV5-8
d_call: TRBD1
clone_size: -
cdr3_length: 16
j_call: TRBJ2-7
cdr3_aa: CASSPLPGQGKNEQYF
cdr3_nt: TGTGCCAGCAGCCCTTTACCGGGACAGGGGAAGAACGAGCAGTACTTC

v_call: TRBV5-6
d_call: -
clone_size: -
cdr3_length: 14
j_call: TRBJ2-3
cdr3_aa: CASSLGYGGDTQYF
cdr3_nt: TGTGCCAGCAGCTTGGGTTACGGAGGGGATACGCAGTATTTT

v_call: TRBV7-2
d_call: -
clone_size: -
cdr3_length: 14
j_call: TRBJ1-1
cdr3_aa: CASSPRDLGGEAFF
cdr3_nt: TGTGCCAGCAGCCCACGGGACCTTGGGGGGGAAGCTTTCTTT

v_call: TRBV6-2/TRBV6-3
d_call: TRBD1
clone_size: -
cdr3_length: 17
j_call: TRBJ2-2
cdr3_aa: CASSYFATRTGAGELFF
cdr3_nt: TGTGCCAGCAGTTATTTCGCTACCAGAACAGGGGCCGGGGAGCTGTTTTTT

v_call: TRBV3-1/TRBV3-2
d_call: -
clone_size: -
cdr3_length: 16
j_call: TRBJ2-2
cdr3_aa: CASSQAVSANTGELFF
cdr3_nt: TGTGCCAGCAGCCAAGCGGTCAGCGCGAACACCGGGGAGCTGTTTTTT

v_call: TRBV12-5
d_call: -
clone_size: few
cdr3_length: 12
j_call: TRBJ2-3
cdr3_aa: CASGRGADTQYF
cdr3_nt: TGTGCTAGTGGCAGGGGGGCAGATACGCAGTATTTT

v_call: TRBV7-9
d_call: TRBD1
clone_size: -
cdr3_length: 16
j_call: TRBJ1-4
cdr3_aa: CASSPNYDRGGEKLFF
cdr3_nt: TGTGCCAGCAGCCCTAACTATGACAGGGGGGGTGAAAAACTGTTTTTT

v_call: TRBV27
d_call: -
clone_size: -
cdr3_length: 15
j_call: TRBJ1-5
cdr3_aa: CASSLSGRGHQPQHF
cdr3_nt: TGTGCCAGCAGTTTATCCGGGAGAGGGCATCAGCCCCAGCATTTT

v_call: TRBV10-3
d_call: -
clone_size: once
cdr3_length: 14
j_call: TRBJ1-1
cdr3_aa: CAISEQQGGTEAFF
cdr3_nt: TGTGCCATCAGTGAGCAACAGGGCGGTACTGAAGCTTTCTTT

v_call: TRBV24-1
d_call: -
clone_size: -
cdr3_length: 14
j_call: TRBJ2-3
cdr3_aa: CATSVGGSGDTQYF
cdr3_nt: TGTGCCACCAGTGTCGGAGGGTCGGGAGATACGCAGTATTTT

v_call: TRBV6-5
d_call: -
clone_size: -
cdr3_length: 13
j_call: TRBJ1-1
cdr3_aa: CASSREMNTEAFF
cdr3_nt: TGTGCCAGCAGTCGGGAAATGAACACTGAAGCTTTCTTT

v_call: TRBV7-8
d_call: -
clone_size: -
cdr3_length: 14
j_call: TRBJ1-2
cdr3_aa: CASSLSYTGHGYTF
cdr3_nt: TGTGCCAGCAGCTTAAGCTACACAGGGCATGGCTACACCTTC